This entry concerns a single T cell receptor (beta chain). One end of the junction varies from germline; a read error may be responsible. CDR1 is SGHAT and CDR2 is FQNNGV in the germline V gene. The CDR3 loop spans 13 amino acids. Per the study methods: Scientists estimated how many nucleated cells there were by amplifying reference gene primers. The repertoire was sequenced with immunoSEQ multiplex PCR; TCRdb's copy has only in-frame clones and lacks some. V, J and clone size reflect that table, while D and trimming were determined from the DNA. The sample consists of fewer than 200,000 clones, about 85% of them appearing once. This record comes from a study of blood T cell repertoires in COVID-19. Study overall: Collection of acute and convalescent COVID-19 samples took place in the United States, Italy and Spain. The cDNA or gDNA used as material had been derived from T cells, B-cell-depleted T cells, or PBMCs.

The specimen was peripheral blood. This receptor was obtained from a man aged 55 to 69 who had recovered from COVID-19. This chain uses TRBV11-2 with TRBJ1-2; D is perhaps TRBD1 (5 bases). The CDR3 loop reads CASSIDSNYGYTF. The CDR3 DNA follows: TGTGCCAGCAGCATAGACAGTAACTATGGCTACACCTTC.